In this sample, the clone carrying this T cell receptor (beta chain) turned up a few times. Its antigen is not known. Each CDR3 protein is one row after TCRdb ran MiXCR on the RT-PCR reads. This table holds hundreds of thousands of distinct CDR3 sequences, 7.6% found once. The entry originates in a study of response to subunit inactivated influenza vaccine. General study findings and limits: Each seasonal influenza vaccination recruits few new T cells, the authors suggested.

Trimming took 5 bases from V and 2 from J, leaving 15 bases between them. Per germline, CDR1 MNHNS and CDR2 SASEGT. This CDR3 spans 15 amino acids. Sequenced here: PBMCs from blood, sampled 23 months after vaccination. The origin of this receptor is a man aged 50 to 75 who received an inactivated influenza vaccine. The rearrangement joins TRBV6-1 to TRBJ1-2; no clear D gene. This chain's CDR3 is CASSPTWTENYGYTF. The CDR3 nucleotides read TGTGCCAGCAGTCCCACCTGGACGGAGAACTATGGCTACACCTTC.